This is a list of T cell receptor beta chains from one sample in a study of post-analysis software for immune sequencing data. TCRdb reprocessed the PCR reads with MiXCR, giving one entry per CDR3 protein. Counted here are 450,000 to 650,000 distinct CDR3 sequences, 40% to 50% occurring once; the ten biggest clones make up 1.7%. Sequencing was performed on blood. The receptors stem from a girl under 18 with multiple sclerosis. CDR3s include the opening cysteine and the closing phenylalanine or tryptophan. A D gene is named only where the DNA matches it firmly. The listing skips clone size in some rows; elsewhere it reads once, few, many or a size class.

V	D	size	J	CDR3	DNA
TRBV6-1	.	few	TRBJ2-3	CASSEARASAVGDTQYF	TGTGCCAGCAGTGAAGCGAGGGCTAGCGCTGTGGGAGATACGCAGTATTTT
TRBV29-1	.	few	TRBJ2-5	CSVGQGRGETQYF	TGCAGCGTTGGCCAGGGGCGAGGAGAGACCCAGTACTTC
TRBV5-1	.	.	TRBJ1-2	CASSLEVSGVANYGYTF	TGCGCCAGCAGCTTGGAGGTTTCAGGAGTCGCTAACTATGGCTACACCTTC
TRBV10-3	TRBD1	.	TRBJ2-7	CAISESGTGLVEQYF	TGTGCCATCAGTGAGTCGGGGACAGGTTTGGTAGAGCAGTACTTC
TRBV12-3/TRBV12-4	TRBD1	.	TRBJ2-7	CASSLNAGTGGHEQYF	TGTGCCAGCAGCTTAAATGCCGGGACAGGGGGCCACGAGCAGTACTTC
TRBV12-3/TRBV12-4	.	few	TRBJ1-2	CASSWRTDNYGYTF	TGTGCCAGCAGTTGGAGGACAGATAACTATGGCTACACCTTC
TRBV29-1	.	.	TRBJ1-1	CSVKRSGDTEAFF	TGCAGCGTGAAGAGGTCGGGGGACACTGAAGCTTTCTTT
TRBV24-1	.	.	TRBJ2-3	CATSDSASTDTQYF	TGTGCCACCAGTGATTCGGCCAGCACAGATACGCAGTATTTT
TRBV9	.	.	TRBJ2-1	CASSVSRDEQFF	TGTGCCAGCAGCGTAAGCAGGGATGAGCAGTTCTTC
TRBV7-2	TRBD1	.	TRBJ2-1	CASRTTGSHNEQFF	TGTGCCAGCAGAACGACAGGGTCCCACAATGAGCAGTTCTTC
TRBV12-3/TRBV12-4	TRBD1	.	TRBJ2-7	CASSPGTGPTYEQYF	TGTGCCAGCAGCCCCGGGACAGGACCTACCTACGAGCAGTACTTC
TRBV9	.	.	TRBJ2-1	CASSAHPGGVEQFF	TGTGCCAGCAGCGCGCATCCAGGGGGGGTGGAGCAGTTCTTC
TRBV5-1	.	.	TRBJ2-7	CASSFRENEQYF	TGCGCCAGCAGCTTTAGAGAGAACGAGCAGTACTTC
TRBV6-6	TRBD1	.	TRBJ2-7	CASKGGLNEQYF	TGTGCCAGCAAAGGGGGCCTAAACGAGCAGTACTTC
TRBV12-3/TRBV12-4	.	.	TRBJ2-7	CASSLFPGPYEQYF	TGTGCCAGCAGTCTGTTCCCCGGGCCCTACGAGCAGTACTTC
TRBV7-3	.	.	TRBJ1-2	CASSPGHLGSYGYTF	TGTGCCAGCAGCCCGGGACACCTTGGATCGTATGGCTACACCTTC
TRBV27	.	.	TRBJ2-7	CASSLVPRSYEQYF	TGTGCCAGCAGCCTAGTACCCCGCTCCTACGAGCAGTACTTC
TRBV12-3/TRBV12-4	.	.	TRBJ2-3	CASSLESLQVDTQYF	TGTGCCAGCAGTTTAGAGAGTCTCCAAGTAGATACGCAGTATTTT
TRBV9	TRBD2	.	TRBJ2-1	CASSVRPGLAGGNEQFF	TGTGCCAGCAGCGTCAGACCGGGACTAGCGGGGGGGAATGAGCAGTTCTTC
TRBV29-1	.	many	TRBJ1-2	CSVQGGYGYTF	TGCAGCGTACAGGGCGGCTATGGCTACACCTTC
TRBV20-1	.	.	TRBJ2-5	CSAREAQTQYF	TGCAGTGCTAGAGAAGCCCAGACCCAGTACTTC
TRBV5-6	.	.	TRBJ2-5	CASSLVRQAIPVAQYF	TGTGCCAGCAGCTTGGTCCGGCAGGCGATACCGGTGGCCCAGTACTTC
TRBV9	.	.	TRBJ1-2	CASSQAGDGYTF	TGTGCCAGCAGCCAAGCGGGGGATGGCTACACCTTC
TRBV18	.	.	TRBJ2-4	CASSHGDKNIQYF	TGTGCCAGCTCACATGGAGACAAAAACATTCAGTACTTC
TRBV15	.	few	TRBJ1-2	CATSRVRQGGYGYTF	TGTGCCACCAGCAGAGTGAGGCAGGGCGGATATGGCTACACCTTC
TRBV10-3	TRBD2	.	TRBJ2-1	CAISGLAGDSSYNEQFF	TGTGCCATCAGCGGACTAGCGGGCGACAGCTCCTACAATGAGCAGTTCTTC
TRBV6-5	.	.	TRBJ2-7	CASSYQGGTYEQYF	TGTGCCAGCAGTTATCAGGGGGGAACCTACGAGCAGTACTTC
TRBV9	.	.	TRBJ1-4	CASSVEAREEKLFF	TGTGCCAGCAGCGTAGAGGCTAGGGAAGAAAAACTGTTTTTT
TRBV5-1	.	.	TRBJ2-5	CASRAAETQYF	TGCGCCAGCAGAGCTGCCGAGACCCAGTACTTC
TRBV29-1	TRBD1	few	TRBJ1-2	CSVTQGADYGYTF	TGCAGCGTTACACAGGGGGCGGACTATGGCTACACCTTC
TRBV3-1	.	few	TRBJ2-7	CASSQKGIIHEQYF	TGTGCCAGCAGCCAAAAGGGGATTATCCACGAGCAGTACTTC
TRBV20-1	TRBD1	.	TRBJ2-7	CSAPGQGNYEQYF	TGCAGTGCCCCGGGACAGGGAAACTACGAGCAGTACTTC
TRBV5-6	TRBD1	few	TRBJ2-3	CASSSRQGSDTQYF	TGTGCCAGCAGCTCTCGACAGGGATCAGATACGCAGTATTTT
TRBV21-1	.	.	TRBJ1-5	CASSKVVAGGTPQHF	.
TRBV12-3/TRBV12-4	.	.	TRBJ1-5	CASSLEFGQPQHF	TGTGCCAGCAGTTTAGAGTTTGGCCAGCCCCAGCATTTT
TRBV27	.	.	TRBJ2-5	CASMSDPATQYF	TGTGCCAGCATGAGTGATCCGGCGACCCAGTACTTC
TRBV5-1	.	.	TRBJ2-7	CASSWGRGANEQYF	TGCGCCAGCAGCTGGGGCCGCGGAGCTAACGAGCAGTACTTC
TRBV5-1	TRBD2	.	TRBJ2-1	CASSLARSGSKDEQFF	TGCGCCAGCAGCTTGGCCAGGAGCGGGAGTAAGGATGAGCAGTTCTTC
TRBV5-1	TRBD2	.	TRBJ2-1	CPSSPIGTSGNNEQFF	TGCCCCAGCAGCCCTATCGGGACTAGCGGGAACAATGAGCAGTTCTTC
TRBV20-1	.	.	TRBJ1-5	CSARDGQGHSNQPQHF	TGCAGTGCTAGAGATGGGCAGGGCCATAGCAATCAGCCCCAGCATTTT
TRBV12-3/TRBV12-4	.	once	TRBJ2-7	CASSFWDDRDEQYF	TGTGCCAGCAGTTTCTGGGACGACCGCGACGAGCAGTACTTC
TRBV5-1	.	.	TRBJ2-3	CASSPIGLADTQYF	TGCGCCAGCAGTCCTATCGGTCTGGCAGATACGCAGTATTTT
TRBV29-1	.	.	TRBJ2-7	CSVHSSNEQYF	TGCAGCGTTCACAGTTCCAACGAGCAGTACTTC
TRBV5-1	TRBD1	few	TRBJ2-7	CASSSQGASYEQYF	TGTGCCAGCAGTTCACAGGGGGCCTCCTACGAGCAGTACTTC
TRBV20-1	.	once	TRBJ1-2	CSAASLYGYTF	TGCAGTGCCGCTTCCCTCTATGGCTACACCTTC